This TCR beta chain was identified during a study of beta chain features in type 1 diabetes. The study's findings and limits: All four CD4+ subsets from Type 1 diabetes patients carried moderately but significantly shorter TCRB CDR3s. Compared to healthy donors, patients appeared to have naive, central memory and Treg TCRB repertoires that were more alike.

This CDR3 has 14 amino acids. V dropped 5 bases and J dropped 0; count of bases not matched to a gene: 3. Germline V gives CDR1 MNHEY, CDR2 SVGAGI. On this clone itself: What it binds is unknown.

Expressed TCRB transcripts were sequenced after all isolated RNA was converted to cDNA. The data were produced by immunoSEQ multiplex PCR, yet TCRdb's version contains in-frame clones alone and is incomplete. Among hundreds of thousands of clones, around an eighth were seen once, and the ten largest hold just under 0.04%. The sequencing sample was made of naive CD4+ T cells from blood. The V gene is TRBV6-5, the J gene TRBJ2-7; TRBD2 aligns across 8 bases. The TCR sequence derives from a man younger than 30 with type 1 diabetes. CDR3 nucleotide sequence: TGTGCCAGCAGTGTAGCGGGGATCTCCTACGAGCAGTACTTC. It yields the protein CASSVAGISYEQYF.